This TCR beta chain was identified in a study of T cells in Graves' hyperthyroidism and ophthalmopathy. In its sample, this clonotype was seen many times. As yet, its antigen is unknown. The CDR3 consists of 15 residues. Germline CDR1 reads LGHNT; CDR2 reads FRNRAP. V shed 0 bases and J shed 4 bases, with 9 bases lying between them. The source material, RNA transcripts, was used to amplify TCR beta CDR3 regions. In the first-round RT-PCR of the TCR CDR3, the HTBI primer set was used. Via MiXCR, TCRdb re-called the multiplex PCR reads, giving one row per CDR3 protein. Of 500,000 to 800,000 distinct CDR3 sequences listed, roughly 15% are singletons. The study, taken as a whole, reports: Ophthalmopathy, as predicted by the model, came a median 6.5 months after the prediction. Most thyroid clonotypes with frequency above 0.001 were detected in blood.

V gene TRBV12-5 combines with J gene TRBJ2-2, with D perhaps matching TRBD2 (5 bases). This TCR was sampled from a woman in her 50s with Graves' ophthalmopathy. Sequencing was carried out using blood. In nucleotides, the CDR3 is TGTGCTAGTGGTTTGGTCGGACTCATCACCGGGGAGCTGTTTTTT. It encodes CASGLVGLITGELFF.